The entry below gives a single T cell receptor beta chain sequence along with its context. The sample comes from a study of control samples from healthy donors and cancer patients. TCRdb keeps only in-frame clones here, not all; method: immunoSEQ multiplex PCR. The sample lists roughly 43,000 clones, approximately 87% occurring once. Germline trimming cut 2 bases from V and 7 bases from J; bases unmatched to any gene: 8. The CDR3 totals 14 residues. Germline CDR1 reads GTSNPN; CDR2 reads SVGIG (reference sequence). V usage is TRBV30 and J usage is TRBJ1-1, with 9 bases matching TRBD1. The clonotype was recovered from a woman aged 55-70 years with lung cancer. The specimen sequenced was PBMCs. CDR3 sequence (DNA): TGTGCCTGGAGTTTGACAGGGGGGGCTGGTGAAGCTTTCTTT. Amino acids: CAWSLTGGAGEAFF.